The 29 T cell receptor beta chains given below trace back to one sample, sequenced in a study of T cell clonotyping in hematopoietic cell transplantation. Clones were sequenced by immunoSEQ multiplex PCR, and TCRdb holds only the in-frame ones, with some missing. Of more than 40,000 clones listed, 95% were seen once; the top ten hold 0.95%. The sequenced material came from peripheral blood mononuclear cells. The receptors were gathered from a man aged 25-40 years in good health. Some clones in this sample may be carry-over from other donors' samples.

The V and J genes are TRBV11-2 and TRBJ2-7; D uncertain. The CDR3 has 14 residues. Germline V gene data show CDR1 as SGHAT and CDR2 as FQNNGV. The V gene lost 5 bases and the J gene lost 7 bases, with 18 bases spanning the gap. The CDR3 coding sequence is TGTGCCAGCAGCCCCGTAGGTCCACTCGTGGAGCAGTACTTC. Translated, it gives CASSPVGPLVEQYF.

This chain links TRBV11-2 with TRBJ2-5; no firm D call. The germline V gene has CDR1 SGHAT and CDR2 FQNNGV. V was clipped by 2 bases and J by 5 bases, with 12 bases between them. The CDR3 sequence is 14 residues long. CDR3 loop: CASSLQPVGETQYF. As DNA, the CDR3 is TGTGCCAGCAGCTTACAGCCAGTCGGGGAGACCCAGTACTTC.

The V gene is TRBV4-1, the J gene TRBJ2-7; 7 bases match TRBD2. J gave up 2 bases and V 4 bases, and 8 bases lay outside the gene matches. This CDR3 has 15 residues. Germline V gives CDR1 MGHRA, CDR2 YSYEKL. The CDR3 DNA sequence: TGCGCCAGCAGCCCCTTGAGGGAGGGCGCCTACGAGCAGTACTTC. Translated, it gives CASSPLREGAYEQYF.

This clone appeared once. The V call is TRBV14, the J call TRBJ2-2; possible D gene TRBD1, 6 bases. The CDR3 totals 15 residues. The V end lost 4 bases, the J end lost 0 bases, and 9 bases lay between the germline ends. CDR1 SGHDN and CDR2 FVKESK come from the germline V gene. The CDR3 nucleotides are TGTGCCAGCAGCCCGGACAGAGCGAACACCGGGGAGCTGTTTTTT. This gives the protein CASSPDRANTGELFF.

V and J are TRBV7-8 and TRBJ1-4; TRBD1 agrees at 9 bases. This CDR3 has 16 amino acids. Germline CDR1 reads SGHVS; CDR2 reads FQNEAQ. The V segment lost 3 bases and the J segment 6 bases; nucleotides outside the gene matches: 8. The CDR3 DNA reads as TGTGCCAGCAGCTTCCCGAGACAGGGGGGTGATGAAAAACTGTTTTTT. Amino acid sequence: CASSFPRQGGDEKLFF.

The J gene is TRBJ1-1, the V gene TRBV28; TRBD1 might be the D (5 bases). CDR1 and CDR2 (germline): MDHEN, SYDVKM. This CDR3 contains 12 residues. V was cut by 6 bases and J by 5 bases, with 10 bases left in between. This CDR3 reads CASSEGRTEAFF. In nucleotides, the CDR3 is TGTGCCAGCAGCGAGGGGAGGACTGAAGCTTTCTTT. The full variable domain, rest sourced from reference TRBV28 and TRBJ1-1, is DVKVTQSSRYLVKRTGEKVFLECVQDMDHENMFWYRQDPGLGLRLIYFSYDVKMKEKGDIPEGYSVSREKKERFSLILESASTNQTSMYLCASSEGRTEAFFGQGTRLTVV.

J is TRBJ1-2 and V is TRBV4-3; D is unresolved. CDR1 and CDR2 (germline): LGHNA, YSLEER. The CDR3 extends over 15 amino acids. V dropped 0 bases and J dropped 5 bases, with 13 bases sitting between them. The CDR3: CASSQDSPGGYGYTF. In DNA form, the CDR3 reads TGCGCCAGCAGCCAAGATAGCCCTGGCGGGTATGGCTACACCTTC.

The rearrangement joins TRBV4-3 to TRBJ2-1; TRBD2 matches at 8 bases. This CDR3 region has 14 residues. Germline loops: CDR1 LGHNA, CDR2 YSLEER. The V gene end was trimmed by 4 bases and the J gene end by 10 bases; junction bases not matched to a gene: 9. The CDR3 sequence: CASSRVTSGPEQFF. CDR3 DNA sequence: TGCGCCAGCAGCCGAGTCACTAGCGGCCCAGAGCAGTTCTTC.

The count of this clone is one. A read error may produce the germline difference seen at one junction end. The V and J genes are TRBV7-2 and TRBJ2-3, with D maybe TRBD2 (5 bases). The germline V gene has CDR1 SGHTA and CDR2 FQGNSA. The CDR3 has 15 residues. The CDR3 protein is CASSLREPSTDTQYF. The CDR3 DNA reads TGTGCCAGCAGCTTACGGGAACCTAGCACGGATACGCAGTATTTT.

The chain has TRBV5-1 and TRBJ2-2; D unclear. The CDR3 length is 14 residues. CDR1 is SGHRS and CDR2 is YFSETQ in the germline V gene. Between the trimmed V and J ends, which lost 4 bases and 0 bases, there was a span of 7 bases. CDR3 sequence: CASSNPSNTGELFF. DNA for the CDR3: TGCGCCAGCAGCAACCCATCGAACACCGGGGAGCTGTTTTTT.

The V call is TRBV28, the J call TRBJ2-2; D ambiguous. Germline CDR1 is MDHEN and CDR2 is SYDVKM. V was trimmed by 6 bases and J by 6 bases, leaving 8 bases between them. CDR3 length: 12 amino acids. CDR3: CASRGIAGELFF. In DNA, the CDR3 is TGTGCCAGCAGAGGGATAGCCGGGGAGCTGTTTTTT.

CDR3 sequence (DNA): TGTGCCAGCATCCAGCGGGGGAAAGCCGACACTGAAGCTTTCTTT. This sequence encodes CASIQRGKADTEAFF. V gene TRBV7-6 combines with J gene TRBJ1-1; perhaps TRBD1 as D (5 bases). CDR3 size: 15 residues. V was pared by 7 bases and J by 3 bases, with 18 bases between. The germline V gene encodes CDR1 SGHVS and CDR2 FNYEAQ.

The CDR3 bases are TGCGCCAGCAGCTCCCGGCGGAGTGGGAACACCGGGGAGCTGTTTTTT. The encoded protein is CASSSRRSGNTGELFF. The genes are TRBV5-1 and TRBJ2-2; D not certain. CDR1 and CDR2 from the germline V gene are SGHRS and YFSETQ. Deletions cut 3 bases from V and 1 base from J, with 13 bases between. This CDR3 is built from 16 residues.

The rearrangement joins TRBV10-1 to TRBJ1-5; 8 nucleotides align to TRBD1. CDR3 size: 15 residues. Looked up from germline, CDR1 is WNHNN and CDR2 is SYGVQD (reference sequence). Trimming took 7 bases from V and 2 from J; bases not matched to a gene: 7. The CDR3 sequence is CASTLDRAGNQPQHF. CDR3 nucleotide sequence: TGCGCCAGCACCCTGGACAGGGCCGGCAATCAGCCCCAGCATTTT.

The chain uses TRBV11-2 and TRBJ1-4; D is possibly TRBD1 (5 bases). In germline, CDR1 is SGHAT, CDR2 FQNNGV. Trimming cost V 3 bases and J 5 bases, with 13 bases left between them. The CDR3 covers 15 residues. The CDR3 is CASSFRGTGNEKLFF. The CDR3 coding sequence is TGTGCCAGCAGCTTCCGGGGGACGGGGAATGAAAAACTGTTTTTT.

The chain employs TRBV5-1 and TRBJ2-7; 9 bases map to TRBD1. The length of the CDR3 is 15 residues. Trimming removed 0 bases from V and 2 bases from J; junction bases left unmatched: 3. Per germline, CDR1 SGHRS and CDR2 YFSETQ. The DNA of the CDR3 is TGCGCCAGCAGCTTGGGGACAGGGGAGACCTACGAGCAGTACTTC. Translation: CASSLGTGETYEQYF.

This clone was observed once. The rearrangement links TRBV27 to TRBJ2-3, with 8 bases that match TRBD2. This CDR3 has 12 residues. Germline CDR1 and CDR2: MNHEY and SMNVEV (reference sequence). V was pared by 5 bases and J by 9 bases, with 4 bases of the junction left unmatched. CDR3 residues: CASSAPSGTQYF. The CDR3 DNA sequence: TGTGCCAGCAGTGCCCCTAGCGGGACGCAGTATTTT.

The chain carries TRBV7-6 and TRBJ2-1; 8 bases fit TRBD1. Trimming cost V 4 bases and J 6 bases; bases outside gene matches: 8. The germline V gene encodes CDR1 SGHVS and CDR2 FNYEAQ. The CDR3 loop spans 15 amino acids. The CDR3 here is CASSSSTGTGNEQFF. The CDR3 DNA reads as TGTGCCAGCAGCTCCTCGACCGGGACAGGCAATGAGCAGTTCTTC.

This chain uses TRBV6-5 with TRBJ1-4, with D uncertain. V was pared by 4 bases and J by 5 bases, with 8 bases between. Germline V CDR1 and CDR2: MNHEY, SVGAGI. The CDR3 runs to 13 residues. The CDR3 DNA reads TGTGCCAGCAGTTCCCGGCGGAATGAAAAACTGTTTTTT. It is translated as CASSSRRNEKLFF.

This rearrangement joins TRBV29-1 to TRBJ2-2; possibly TRBD1 for D (5 bases). The V gene lost 5 bases and the J gene lost 2 bases, with 12 bases spanning the gap. The CDR3 has 14 residues. Germline assignment: CDR1 SQVTM and CDR2 ANQGSEA. The DNA of the CDR3 is TGCAGCGTTTCTGGGGCGGTTAACACCGGGGAGCTGTTTTTT. Translation gives CSVSGAVNTGELFF.

The V gene is TRBV7-2, the J gene TRBJ1-2, with D possibly matching TRBD1 (6 bases). Trimming shortened V by 2 bases and J by 2 bases, and 6 bases separated the two germline ends. This CDR3 spans 13 amino acids. CDR1 is SGHTA, CDR2 FQGNSA, per germline. This CDR3 reads CASSLQGNYGYTF. In DNA form, the CDR3 reads TGTGCCAGCAGCTTACAGGGGAACTATGGCTACACCTTC.

The CDR3 spells CASSDSGGGDHNEQFF. DNA of the CDR3: TGTGCCAGCAGTGACTCTGGTGGGGGAGATCACAATGAGCAGTTCTTC. V gene TRBV6-4 combines with J gene TRBJ2-1, with D tentatively TRBD1 or TRBD2 (5 bases each). The CDR3 spans 16 residues. V was cut by 0 bases and J by 5 bases, with 14 bases left in between. Per the germline V gene, CDR1 is MRHNA and CDR2 is SNTAGT.

The V call is TRBV20-1, the J call TRBJ1-1; D is possibly TRBD1 (5 bases). CDR1 DFQATT and CDR2 SNEGSKA come from the germline V gene (reference sequence). The CDR3 is made up of 10 amino acids. Between the trimmed V and J ends, which lost 1 base and 8 bases, there was a span of 5 bases. Here the CDR3 reads CSARAGEAFF. The CDR3, as DNA: TGCAGTGCTAGAGCAGGGGAAGCTTTCTTT.

The V and J genes are TRBV7-3 and TRBJ2-5, with 9 nucleotides matching TRBD1. Per germline, CDR1 SGHTA and CDR2 FQGTGA. J gave up 2 bases and V 4 bases, and 2 bases lay outside the gene matches. This CDR3 comprises 14 residues. The CDR3 coding sequence is TGTGCCAGCAGCTCGACAGGGGGACAAGAGACCCAGTACTTC. The encoded protein is CASSSTGGQETQYF.

This clone was recorded a few times. The gene calls are TRBV6-1 and TRBJ1-2, with a tentative D call TRBD1 (5 bases). The CDR3 extends over 14 amino acids. V was clipped by 4 bases and J by 5 bases, with 14 bases between them. The germline gives CDR1 MNHNS, CDR2 SASEGT. CDR3 sequence (DNA): TGTGCCAGCAGTGCCCGGGACGCCGGATATGGCTACACCTTC. Amino acids: CASSARDAGYGYTF.

The gene calls are TRBV30 and TRBJ2-7; 7 bases are shared with TRBD1. This CDR3 has 14 amino acids. Germline CDR1 and CDR2: GTSNPN and SVGIG (reference sequence). V gave up 4 bases and J gave up 3 bases; unmatched junction bases: 9. The CDR3 here is CAWKPGTALYEQYF. The CDR3 DNA follows: TGTGCCTGGAAACCCGGGACAGCTCTCTACGAGCAGTACTTC.

The chain employs TRBV6-6 and TRBJ1-1; D may be TRBD1 (6 bases). This CDR3 has 13 residues. The germline CDR1 and CDR2 sequences are MNHNY and SVGAGI (reference sequence). Trimming removed 6 bases at V and 1 base at J, with 9 bases between. The DNA of the CDR3 is TGTGCCAGCAGGGACAGCAAGAACACTGAAGCTTTCTTT. It codes for CASRDSKNTEAFF.

The rearrangement links TRBV5-1 to TRBJ1-1; D gene unclear. CDR1 is SGHRS, CDR2 YFSETQ, per germline. The ends were cut back, 4 bases at V and 0 bases at J, with 10 bases in the middle. This CDR3 is 14 amino acids long. CDR3 in amino acids: CASSQQYVNTEAFF. In DNA form, the CDR3 reads TGCGCCAGCAGCCAACAGTACGTGAACACTGAAGCTTTCTTT.

The chain carries TRBV2 and TRBJ1-1; TRBD1 aligns across 9 bases. CDR1 and CDR2 (germline): SNHLY, FYNNEI. The CDR3 has 14 residues. V shed 6 bases, J shed 6 bases, and the junction held 8 bases outside the gene matches. The CDR3 coding sequence is TGTGCCAGCAGCGAGGGACAGGGTTCGTCTGAAGCTTTCTTT. This codes for CASSEGQGSSEAFF.